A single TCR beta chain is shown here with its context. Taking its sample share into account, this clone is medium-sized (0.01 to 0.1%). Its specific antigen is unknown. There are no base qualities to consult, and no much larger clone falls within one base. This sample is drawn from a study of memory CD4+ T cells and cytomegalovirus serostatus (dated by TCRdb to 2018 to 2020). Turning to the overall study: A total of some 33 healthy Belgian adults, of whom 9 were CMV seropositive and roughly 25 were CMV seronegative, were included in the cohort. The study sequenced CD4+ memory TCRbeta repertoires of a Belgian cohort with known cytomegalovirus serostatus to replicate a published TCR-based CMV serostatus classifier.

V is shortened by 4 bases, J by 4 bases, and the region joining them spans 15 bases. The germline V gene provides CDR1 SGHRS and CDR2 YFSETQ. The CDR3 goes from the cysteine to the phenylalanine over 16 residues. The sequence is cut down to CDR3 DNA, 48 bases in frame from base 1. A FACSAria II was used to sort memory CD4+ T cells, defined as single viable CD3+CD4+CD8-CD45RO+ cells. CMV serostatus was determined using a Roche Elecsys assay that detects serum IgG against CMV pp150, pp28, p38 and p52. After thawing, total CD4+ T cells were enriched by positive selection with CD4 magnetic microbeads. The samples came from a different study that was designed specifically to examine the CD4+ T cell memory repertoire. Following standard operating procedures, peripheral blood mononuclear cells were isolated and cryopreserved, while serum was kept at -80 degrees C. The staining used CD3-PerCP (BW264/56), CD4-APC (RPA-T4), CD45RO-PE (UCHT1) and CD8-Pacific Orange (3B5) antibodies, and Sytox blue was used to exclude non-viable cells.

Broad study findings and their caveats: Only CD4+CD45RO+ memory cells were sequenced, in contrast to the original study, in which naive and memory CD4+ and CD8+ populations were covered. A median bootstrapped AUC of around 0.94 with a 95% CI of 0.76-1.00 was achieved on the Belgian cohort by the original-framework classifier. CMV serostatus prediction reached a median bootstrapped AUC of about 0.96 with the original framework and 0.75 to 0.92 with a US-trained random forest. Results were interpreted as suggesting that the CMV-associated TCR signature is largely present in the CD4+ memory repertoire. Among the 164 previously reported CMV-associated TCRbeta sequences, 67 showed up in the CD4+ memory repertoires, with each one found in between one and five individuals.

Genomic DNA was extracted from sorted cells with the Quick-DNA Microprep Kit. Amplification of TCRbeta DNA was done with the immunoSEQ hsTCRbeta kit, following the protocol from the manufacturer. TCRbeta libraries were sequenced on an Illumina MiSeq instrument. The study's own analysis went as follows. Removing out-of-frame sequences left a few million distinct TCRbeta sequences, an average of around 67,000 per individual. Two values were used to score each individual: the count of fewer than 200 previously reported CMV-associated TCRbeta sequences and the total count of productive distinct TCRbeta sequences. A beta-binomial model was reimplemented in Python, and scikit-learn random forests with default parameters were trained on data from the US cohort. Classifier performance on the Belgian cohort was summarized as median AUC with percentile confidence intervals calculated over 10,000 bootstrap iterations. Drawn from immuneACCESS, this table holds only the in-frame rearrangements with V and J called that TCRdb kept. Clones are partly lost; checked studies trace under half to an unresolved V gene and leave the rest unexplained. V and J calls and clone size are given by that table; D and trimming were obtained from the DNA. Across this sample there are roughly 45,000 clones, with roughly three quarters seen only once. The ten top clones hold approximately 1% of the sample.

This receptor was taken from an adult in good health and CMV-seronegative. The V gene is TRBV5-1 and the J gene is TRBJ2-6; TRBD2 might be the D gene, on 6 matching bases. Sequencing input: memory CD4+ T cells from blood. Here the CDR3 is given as CASSPQGTSGANVLTF. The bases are TGCGCCAGCAGCCCCCAAGGGACTTCAGGGGCCAACGTCCTGACTTTC.